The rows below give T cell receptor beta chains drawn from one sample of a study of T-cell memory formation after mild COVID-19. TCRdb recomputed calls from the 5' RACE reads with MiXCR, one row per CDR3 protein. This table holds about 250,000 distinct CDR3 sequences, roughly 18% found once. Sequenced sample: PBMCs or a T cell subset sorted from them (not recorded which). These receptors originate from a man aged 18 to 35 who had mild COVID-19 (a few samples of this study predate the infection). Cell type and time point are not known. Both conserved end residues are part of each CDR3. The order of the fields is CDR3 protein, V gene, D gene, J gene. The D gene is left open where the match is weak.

CASTPGEGRDRHF	TRBV12-3/TRBV12-4	NA	TRBJ1-5
CASSTPGIDQQFF	TRBV18	NA	TRBJ2-1
CASSIGTPNEKLFF	TRBV18	NA	TRBJ1-4
CASSSFSVRYGYTF	TRBV5-6	NA	TRBJ1-2
CATSRVWGREQYF	TRBV15	NA	TRBJ2-7
CSTRTGGEVGPEQYF	TRBV20-1	TRBD1	TRBJ2-7
CASSPRTVEKLFF	TRBV28	NA	TRBJ1-4
CASRDTGTGVPAAFF	TRBV10-2	TRBD1	TRBJ1-1
CASSPAGGRSTDTQYF	TRBV4-1	TRBD2	TRBJ2-3
CAISQGTSGVRDTQYF	TRBV10-3	TRBD2	TRBJ2-3
CASSQESSSYEQYF	TRBV4-2	NA	TRBJ2-7
CASAEGGYGYTF	TRBV5-1	NA	TRBJ1-2
CAAPEGIPGYTF	TRBV24-1	NA	TRBJ1-2
CASSSYDGLNTEAFF	TRBV27	NA	TRBJ1-1